A single sample gave rise to the 23 T cell receptor beta chains below, sequenced in a study of blood T cell repertoires in COVID-19. Sequencing used immunoSEQ multiplex PCR; TCRdb keeps in-frame clones, though not all of them. The sample has roughly 260,000 clones, approximately 90% seen once. Source material: peripheral blood. These receptors were obtained from a woman aged 40 to 50 who had recovered from COVID-19.

This clone was recorded only once. The rearrangement links TRBV14 to TRBJ2-7; D unclear. CDR3 size: 13 residues. Germline assignment: CDR1 SGHDN and CDR2 FVKESK. Trimming left V 0 bases short and J 6 bases short, with 9 bases between. The CDR3 DNA sequence: TGTGCCAGCAGCCAAGACAGACTTTCCGAGCAGTACTTC. Translated: CASSQDRLSEQYF.

This chain links TRBV24-1 with TRBJ2-1, with 7 bases fitting TRBD2. Germline lookup yields CDR1 KGHDR and CDR2 SFDVKD. The CDR3 covers 12 residues. CDR3 coding DNA: TGTGCGACCTCGGCCACTAGCGCTCAGCAGTTCTTC. This gives the protein CATSATSAQQFF.

This chain connects TRBV11-3 to TRBJ2-7; possible D gene TRBD1, 5 bases. Trimming left V 4 bases short and J 5 bases short, with 12 bases between. Germline CDR1 and CDR2: SGHNT and YENEEA. CDR3 length: 13 amino acids. CDR3 amino acids: CASSSTGGDEQYF. The CDR3 DNA reads TGTGCCAGCAGCTCCACAGGTGGGGACGAGCAGTACTTC.

V and J are TRBV5-1 and TRBJ2-2; TRBD1 aligns across 8 bases. Germline CDR1 is SGHRS and CDR2 is YFSETQ. The junction had 11 bases not matched to a gene; V was cut back by 3 bases and J by 4 bases. This CDR3 is built from 17 residues. The DNA of the CDR3 is TGCGCCAGCAGCTCGCTGACTTCTACAGGGGGCACCGGGGAGCTGTTTTTT. It codes for CASSSLTSTGGTGELFF.

This chain uses TRBV2 with TRBJ1-2; 7 positions agree with TRBD1. The CDR3 covers 13 residues. In germline, CDR1 is SNHLY, CDR2 FYNNEI. V trimming: 6 bases; J trimming: 6 bases; junction bases outside the gene matches: 7. The CDR3 coding sequence is TGTGCCAGCAGGATCGACAGGGCCAATGGCTACACCTTC. It specifies CASRIDRANGYTF.

This clone was seen more than once but under ten times. This chain uses TRBV7-2 with TRBJ1-1; 8 bases fit TRBD1. After removal of 5 bases from V and 2 bases from J, the junction contained 7 bases not matched to a gene. The CDR3 is 15 amino acids. CDR1 and CDR2 from the germline V gene are SGHTA and FQGNSA. The CDR3: CASSLTGQDNTEAFF. CDR3 nucleotide sequence: TGTGCCAGCAGCCTTACGGGACAGGACAACACTGAAGCTTTCTTT.

CDR3 residues: CASSPPFSGSPYEQYF. The CDR3 DNA is TGTGCCAGCTCACCCCCTTTTTCAGGGTCCCCCTACGAGCAGTACTTC. V and J are TRBV18 and TRBJ2-7, with D tentatively TRBD1 (5 bases). From germline, CDR1 is KGHSH and CDR2 LQKENI. V gave up 3 bases and J gave up 2 bases, with 17 bases separating them. This CDR3 contains 16 residues.

Notes on this clone: Other DNA sequences from this sample encode an identical CDR3 as well. This chain joins TRBV18 and TRBJ2-1; TRBD2 agrees at 7 bases. V trimming: 0 bases; J trimming: 0 bases; junction bases outside the gene matches: 2. Looked up from germline, CDR1 is KGHSH and CDR2 is LQKENI. This CDR3 is 16 amino acids long. For the CDR3, the DNA is TGTGCCAGCTCACCACCGGGCGGGAGCTCCTACAATGAGCAGTTCTTC. Protein sequence: CASSPPGGSSYNEQFF.

V and J are TRBV21-1 and TRBJ2-1; the table's D call of TRBD1 was not tested on the DNA. TRBV21-1 is deemed a pseudogene. The CDR3 has 13 residues. In nucleotides, the CDR3 is TGTGCCAGCAGCGGGCCAGGGGGCGGAGAGCAGTTCTTC. Translated, it gives CASSGPGGGEQFF.

CDR3 region: CASSWDSATNEKLFF. The CDR3 DNA is TGTGCCAGCAGCTGGGACAGTGCAACTAATGAAAAACTGTTTTTT. V usage is TRBV7-2 and J usage is TRBJ1-4, with 7 bases lining up with TRBD1. The CDR3 has 15 residues. The germline gives CDR1 SGHTA, CDR2 FQGNSA. The J segment lost 0 bases and the V segment lost 4 bases, leaving 2 bases of the junction unmatched. The entire variable domain, with the rest obtained from reference TRBV7-2 and TRBJ1-4, is as follows: GAGVSQSPSNKVTEKGKDVELRCDPISGHTALYWYRQSLGQGLEFLIYFQGNSAPDKSGLPSDRFSAERTGGSVSTLTIQRTQQEDSAVYLCASSWDSATNEKLFFGSGTQLSVL.

The chain uses TRBV28 and TRBJ1-2, with D tentatively TRBD1 (6 bases). The V gene lost 6 bases and the J gene lost 8 bases, with 13 bases spanning the gap. This CDR3 contains 12 residues. CDR1 and CDR2 from the germline V gene are MDHEN and SYDVKM. The CDR3 DNA sequence: TGTGCCAGCAGCTTCGGGACAAGCGGCTACACCTTC. Protein: CASSFGTSGYTF.

This clone was counted once. V is TRBV24-1 and J is TRBJ1-5; 12 nucleotides agree with TRBD1. The CDR3 length is 16 residues. Germline lookup yields CDR1 KGHDR and CDR2 SFDVKD. The V segment lost 4 bases and the J segment 6 bases; nucleotides outside the gene matches: 6. This CDR3 reads CATSDTGTGGVQPQHF. The CDR3, as DNA: TGTGCCACCAGTGACACCGGGACAGGGGGCGTTCAGCCCCAGCATTTT.

The CDR3 coding sequence is TGTGCCAGTAGTACGCGTCGAGCGGGAGTTCTGTACAATGAGCAGTTCTTC. This codes for CASSTRRAGVLYNEQFF. V gene TRBV19 combines with J gene TRBJ2-1; 8 nucleotides match TRBD2. V shed 4 bases and J 4 bases; nucleotides not matched to a gene: 12. Germline V gene sequence: CDR1 LNHDA, CDR2 SQIVND (reference sequence). The CDR3 consists of 17 residues.

This chain uses TRBV19 with TRBJ2-4, with 9 bases fitting TRBD1. This CDR3 is 15 amino acids long. J gave up 8 bases and V 4 bases, and 9 bases lay outside the gene matches. Germline V gene sequence: CDR1 LNHDA, CDR2 SQIVND (reference sequence). The CDR3 sequence: CASSTQGQGVHIQYF. For the CDR3, the DNA is TGTGCCAGTAGTACCCAGGGACAGGGTGTTCACATTCAGTACTTC.

The chain's CDR3 is CASSPTGGFGETQYF. CDR3 coding DNA: TGCGCCAGCAGCCCGACAGGGGGCTTTGGGGAGACCCAGTACTTC. The V and J genes are TRBV5-1 and TRBJ2-5; TRBD1 matches at 10 bases. Trimming took 4 bases from V and 5 from J; bases not matched to a gene: 8. CDR1 is SGHRS, CDR2 YFSETQ, per germline. This CDR3 contains 15 residues.

The CDR3 sequence is CASTLGSKQETQYF. CDR3 nucleotides: TGTGCCAGCACCCTGGGGAGTAAACAAGAGACCCAGTACTTC. The chain joins TRBV11-3 to TRBJ2-5; D is perhaps TRBD2 (5 bases). The germline gives CDR1 SGHNT, CDR2 YENEEA. V lost 7 bases and J 2 bases, leaving 14 bases between the germline ends. CDR3 length: 14 amino acids.

The chain is built from TRBV25-1 and TRBJ1-5, with D perhaps TRBD1 (6 bases). The CDR3 length is 14 residues. Germline loops: CDR1 MGHDK, CDR2 SYGVNS. V gave up 5 bases and J gave up 5 bases, with 13 bases separating them. CDR3: CASSHGQIDQPQHF. CDR3 nucleotide sequence: TGTGCCAGCAGTCATGGACAGATTGATCAGCCCCAGCATTTT.

This clone came up once. For the CDR3, the DNA is TGTGCCAGCACCCGGCGGGGGGAGGGCCGGGATGAGCAGTTCTTC. This codes for CASTRRGEGRDEQFF. The V gene is TRBV5-4, the J gene TRBJ2-1, with 8 bases identical to TRBD2. This CDR3 has 15 amino acids. V shed 6 bases and J 8 bases; nucleotides not matched to a gene: 13. Germline lookup yields CDR1 SGHNT and CDR2 YYREEE (reference sequence).

The sample holds one count of this clone. The V gene is TRBV4-1, the J gene TRBJ2-4; maybe TRBD1 (6 bases). The V gene's germline CDR1 is MGHRA and CDR2 YSYEKL. V was cut by 2 bases and J by 0 bases, with 8 bases left in between. The CDR3 covers 15 residues. The CDR3 reads CASSQPQGAKNIQYF. Here the CDR3 DNA reads TGCGCCAGCAGCCAACCACAGGGAGCCAAAAACATTCAGTACTTC.

The chain is built from TRBV11-2 and TRBJ2-7, with D hard to call. The CDR3 loop spans 14 amino acids. V shed 4 bases and J shed 0 bases, with 10 bases lying between them. Germline values: CDR1 SGHAT, CDR2 FQNNGV. The CDR3 DNA is TGTGCCAGCAGCTCCGAAGTGAGCTCCTACGAGCAGTACTTC. Amino acid sequence: CASSSEVSSYEQYF.

The chain joins TRBV18 to TRBJ2-7; possible D gene TRBD1, 5 bases. Germline-derived CDR1 and CDR2 are KGHSH and LQKENI. The CDR3 is made up of 16 amino acids. V lost 1 base and J 3 bases, leaving 16 bases between the germline ends. CDR3 protein: CASSPLPQGVLYEQYF. The DNA of the CDR3 is TGTGCCAGCTCACCACTTCCTCAGGGTGTACTCTACGAGCAGTACTTC.

The CDR3 reads CASSVGTGLPNEKLFF. CDR3 bases: TGTGCCAGCAGCGTCGGGACAGGGTTACCTAATGAAAAACTGTTTTTT. V and J are TRBV9 and TRBJ1-4; TRBD1 matches 9 bases. Trimming cost V 2 bases and J 3 bases; bases outside gene matches: 5. Germline CDR1 is SGDLS and CDR2 is YYNGEE. The CDR3 has 16 amino acids.

The chain is built from TRBV21-1 and TRBJ2-7; the DNA was not used to check the table's D call, TRBD1. TRBV21-1 has pseudogene status. The CDR3 is made up of 15 amino acids. The CDR3 DNA follows: TGTGCCAGCAGCAAAGCCGGGACAGACGGCTACGAGCAGTACTTC. Its protein is CASSKAGTDGYEQYF.